This T cell receptor (beta chain) was sequenced during a study of T cells in localized non-small cell lung cancer. Profiled with immunoSEQ multiplex PCR; TCRdb holds only in-frame clones, not every one. This table holds about 59,000 clones, about 90% found once. Germline V gene sequence: CDR1 LNHDA, CDR2 SQIVND (reference sequence). V dropped 6 bases and J dropped 6 bases, with 8 bases sitting between them. The CDR3 totals 12 residues. The J gene is TRBJ2-2, the V gene TRBV19; D is unclear. This clonotype was sampled from a man aged 40 to 75 with stage I squamous cell lung carcinoma. This specimen was peripheral blood, taken before any cancer treatment. CDR3 sequence (DNA): TGTGCCAGTAGAAGATCCGCCGGGGAGCTGTTTTTT. It encodes CASRRSAGELFF.